The entry below describes one T cell receptor (beta chain). The antigen it recognizes is unknown. No clone much larger than this one lies a single base away; base qualities are absent. This sample is part of a study of control samples from healthy donors and cancer patients (dated by TCRdb to the early 2020s). The protocol used for the library was the immunoSEQ multiplex PCR assay. TCRdb provides this immuneACCESS table in a form limited to in-frame rearrangements. Some clones are lacking; in checked studies, under half of them reflect an unresolved V gene, and why the rest are absent is not known. The sample contains roughly 180,000 clones, under 95% of them found a single time. Jointly, the top ten make up more than 1.1% of the sample. Sequencing used blood. This TCR was sampled from a young woman in good health.

This receptor has the CDR3 CASSGRQNTEAFF. In nucleotides, the sequence is TGTGCCAGCAGCGGCAGGCAAAACACTGAAGCTTTCTTT. The chain joins TRBV2 to TRBJ1-1; no D segment can be confidently identified. The CDR3 spans 13 residues, from the cysteine through the phenylalanine. Only the CDR3 part of the read is kept: 39 bases, read in frame from the first base. Relative to germline, V is 6 bases shorter and J is 2 bases shorter, with 10 bases between their ends. The germline V gene provides CDR1 SNHLY and CDR2 FYNNEI.